This entry concerns a single T cell receptor beta chain. Its antigen is not known. Unmatched junction bases numbered 10, after V lost 4 bases and J lost 2 bases. CDR1 is SGHRS, CDR2 YFSETQ, per germline. This CDR3 is 16 amino acids long. This table comes from immunoSEQ multiplex PCR, and its TCRdb copy is limited to in-frame clones, with some not included. The table lists 150,000 to 200,000 clones, about 90% of them singletons. The data stem from a study of T cell responses to AZD1222 COVID-19 vaccine. Study results and limitations: The study found Spike-specific TCR breadth and depth rose after two AZD1222 doses.

The sample in question was peripheral blood, obtained 28 days after the second AZD1222 dose. The receptor comes from an adult who received the AZD1222 COVID-19 vaccine. This sequence joins TRBV5-1 and TRBJ1-2; 8 bases match TRBD1. Here the CDR3 reads CASSPAGTGRNYGYTF. CDR3 in DNA: TGCGCCAGCAGCCCGGCCGGGACAGGCAGGAACTATGGCTACACCTTC.